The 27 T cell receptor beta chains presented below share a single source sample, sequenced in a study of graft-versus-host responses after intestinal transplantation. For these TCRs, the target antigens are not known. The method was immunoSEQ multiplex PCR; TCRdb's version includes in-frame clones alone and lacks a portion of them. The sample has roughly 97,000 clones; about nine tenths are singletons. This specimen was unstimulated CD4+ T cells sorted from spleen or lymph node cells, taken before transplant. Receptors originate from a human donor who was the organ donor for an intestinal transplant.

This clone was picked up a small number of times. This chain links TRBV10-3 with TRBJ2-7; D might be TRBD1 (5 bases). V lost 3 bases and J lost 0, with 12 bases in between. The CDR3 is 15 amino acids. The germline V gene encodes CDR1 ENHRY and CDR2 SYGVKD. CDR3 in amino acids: CAISEGARNSYEQYF. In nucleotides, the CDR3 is TGTGCCATCAGTGAAGGGGCGCGAAACTCCTACGAGCAGTACTTC.

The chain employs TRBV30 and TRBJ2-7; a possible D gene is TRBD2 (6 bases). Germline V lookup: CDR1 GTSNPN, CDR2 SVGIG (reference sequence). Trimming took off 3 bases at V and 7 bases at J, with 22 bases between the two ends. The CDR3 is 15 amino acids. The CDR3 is CAWRYPGDWELEQYF. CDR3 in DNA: TGTGCCTGGAGGTATCCCGGGGACTGGGAATTAGAGCAGTACTTC. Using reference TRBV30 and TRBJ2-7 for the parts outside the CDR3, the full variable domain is SQTIHQWPATLVQPVGSPLSLECTVEGTSNPNLYWYRQAAGRGLQLLFYSVGIGQISSEVPQNLSASRPQDRQFILSSKKLLLSDSGFYLCAWRYPGDWELEQYFGPGTRLTVT.

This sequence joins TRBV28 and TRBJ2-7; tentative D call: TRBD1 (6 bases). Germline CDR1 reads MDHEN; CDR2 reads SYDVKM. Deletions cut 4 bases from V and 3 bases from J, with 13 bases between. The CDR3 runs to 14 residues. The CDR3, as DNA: TGTGCCAGCAGTTCCACAGGGTCGGGCTACGAGCAGTACTTC. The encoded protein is CASSSTGSGYEQYF.

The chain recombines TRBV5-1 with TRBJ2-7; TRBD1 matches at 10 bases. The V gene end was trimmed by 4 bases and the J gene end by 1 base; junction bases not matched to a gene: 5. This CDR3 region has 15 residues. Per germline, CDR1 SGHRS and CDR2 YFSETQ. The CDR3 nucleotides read TGCGCCAGCAGCACGAGACAGGGGGCATCCTACGAGCAGTACTTC. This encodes CASSTRQGASYEQYF.

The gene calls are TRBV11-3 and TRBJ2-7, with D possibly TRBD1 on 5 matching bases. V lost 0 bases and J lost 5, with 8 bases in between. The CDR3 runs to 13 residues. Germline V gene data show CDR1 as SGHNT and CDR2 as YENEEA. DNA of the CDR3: TGTGCCAGCAGCTTAGAGGACAACAACGAGCAGTACTTC. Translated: CASSLEDNNEQYF.

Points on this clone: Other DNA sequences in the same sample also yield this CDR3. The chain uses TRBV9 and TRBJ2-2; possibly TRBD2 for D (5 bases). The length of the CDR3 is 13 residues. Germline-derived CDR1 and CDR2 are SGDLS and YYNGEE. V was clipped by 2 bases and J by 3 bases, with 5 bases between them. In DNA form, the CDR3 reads TGTGCCAGCAGCGTGGACTACACCGGGGAGCTGTTTTTT. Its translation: CASSVDYTGELFF.

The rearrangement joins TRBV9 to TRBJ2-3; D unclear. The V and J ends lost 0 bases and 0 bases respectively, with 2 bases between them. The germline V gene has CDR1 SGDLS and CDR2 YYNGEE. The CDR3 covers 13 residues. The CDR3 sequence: CASSVASTDTQYF. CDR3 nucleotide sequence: TGTGCCAGCAGCGTAGCGAGCACAGATACGCAGTATTTT.

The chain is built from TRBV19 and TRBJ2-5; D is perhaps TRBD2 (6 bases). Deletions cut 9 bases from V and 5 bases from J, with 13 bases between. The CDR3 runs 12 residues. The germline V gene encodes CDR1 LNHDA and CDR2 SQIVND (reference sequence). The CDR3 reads CASIAEGETQYF. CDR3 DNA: TGTGCCAGCATAGCGGAAGGGGAGACCCAGTACTTC.

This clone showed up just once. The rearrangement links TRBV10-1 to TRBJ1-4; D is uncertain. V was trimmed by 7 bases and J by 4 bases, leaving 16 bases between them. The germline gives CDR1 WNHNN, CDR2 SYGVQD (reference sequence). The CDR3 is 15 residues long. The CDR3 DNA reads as TGCGCCAGCACCCAGCGTACGGCTTTTAATGAAAAACTGTTTTTT. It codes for CASTQRTAFNEKLFF.

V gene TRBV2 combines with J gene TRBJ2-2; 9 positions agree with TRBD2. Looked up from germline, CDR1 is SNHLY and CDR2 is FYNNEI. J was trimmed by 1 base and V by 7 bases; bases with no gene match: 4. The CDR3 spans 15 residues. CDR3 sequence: CASTPAGGNTGELFF. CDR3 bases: TGTGCCAGCACTCCAGCGGGGGGGAACACCGGGGAGCTGTTTTTT.

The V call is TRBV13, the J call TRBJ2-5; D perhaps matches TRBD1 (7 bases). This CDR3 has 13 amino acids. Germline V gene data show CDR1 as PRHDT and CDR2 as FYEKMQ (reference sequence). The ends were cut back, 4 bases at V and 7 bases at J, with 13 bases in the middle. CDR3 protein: CASSSNRGGTQYF. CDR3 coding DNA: TGTGCCAGCAGCTCGAACAGGGGAGGGACCCAGTACTTC. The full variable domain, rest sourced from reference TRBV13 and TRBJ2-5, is AAGVIQSPRHLIKEKRETATLKCYPIPRHDTVYWYQQGPGQDPQFLISFYEKMQSDKGSIPDRFSAQQFSDYHSELNMSSLELGDSALYFCASSSNRGGTQYFGPGTRLLVL.

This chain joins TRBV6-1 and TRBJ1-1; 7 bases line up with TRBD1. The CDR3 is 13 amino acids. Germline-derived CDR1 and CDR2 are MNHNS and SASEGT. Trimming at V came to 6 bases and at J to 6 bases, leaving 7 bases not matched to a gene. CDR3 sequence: CASRMTGLAEAFF. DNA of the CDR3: TGTGCCAGCAGAATGACAGGGCTTGCTGAAGCTTTCTTT.

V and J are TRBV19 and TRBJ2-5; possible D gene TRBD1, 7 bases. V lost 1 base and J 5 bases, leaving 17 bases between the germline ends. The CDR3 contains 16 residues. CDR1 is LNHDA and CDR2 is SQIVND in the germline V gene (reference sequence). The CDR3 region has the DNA TGTGCCAGTAGTATAGGGCCAGGGGGGACGGGGGAGACCCAGTACTTC. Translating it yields CASSIGPGGTGETQYF.

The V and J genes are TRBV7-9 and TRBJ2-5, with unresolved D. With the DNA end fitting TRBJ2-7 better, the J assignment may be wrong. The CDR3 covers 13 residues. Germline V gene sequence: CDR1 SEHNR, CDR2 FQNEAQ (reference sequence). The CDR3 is CASSLDSSYEQYF. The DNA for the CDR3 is TGTGCCAGCAGCTTAGACTCATCCTACGAGCAGTACTTC.

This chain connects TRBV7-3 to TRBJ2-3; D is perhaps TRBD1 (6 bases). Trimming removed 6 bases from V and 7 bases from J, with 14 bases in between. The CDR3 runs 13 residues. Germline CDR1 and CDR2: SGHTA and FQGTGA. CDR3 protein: CASSQSRDNTQYF. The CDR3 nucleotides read TGTGCCAGCAGTCAGTCTAGGGACAATACGCAGTATTTT.

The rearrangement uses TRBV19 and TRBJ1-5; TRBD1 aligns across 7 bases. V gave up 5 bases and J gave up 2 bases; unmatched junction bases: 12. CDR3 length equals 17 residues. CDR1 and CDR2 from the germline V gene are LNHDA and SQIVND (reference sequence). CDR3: CASSLYRGSRGNQPQHF. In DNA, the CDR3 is TGTGCCAGTAGTTTATACAGGGGAAGTCGAGGCAATCAGCCCCAGCATTTT.

As DNA, the CDR3 is TGTGCCAGCAGCTTAGGGGGACAGTACACCGGGGAGCTGTTTTTT. It specifies CASSLGGQYTGELFF. The chain joins TRBV11-3 to TRBJ2-2, with 7 bases aligning to TRBD1. The CDR3 is 15 residues long. Trimming at V came to 1 base and at J to 3 bases, leaving 2 bases not matched to a gene. Germline assignment: CDR1 SGHNT and CDR2 YENEEA.

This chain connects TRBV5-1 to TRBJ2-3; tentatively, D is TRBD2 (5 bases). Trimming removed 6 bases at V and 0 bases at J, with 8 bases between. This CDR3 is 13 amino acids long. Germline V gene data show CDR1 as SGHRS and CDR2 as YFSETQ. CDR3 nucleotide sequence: TGCGCCAGCAACCCGGGGAGCACAGATACGCAGTATTTT. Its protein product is CASNPGSTDTQYF.

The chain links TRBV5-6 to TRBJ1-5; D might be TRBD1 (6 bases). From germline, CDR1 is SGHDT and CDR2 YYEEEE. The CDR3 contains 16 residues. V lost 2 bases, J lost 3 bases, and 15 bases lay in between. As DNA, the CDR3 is TGTGCCAGCAGCTTCTTGGGAGGGGGTCACAATCAGCCCCAGCATTTT. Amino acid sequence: CASSFLGGGHNQPQHF.

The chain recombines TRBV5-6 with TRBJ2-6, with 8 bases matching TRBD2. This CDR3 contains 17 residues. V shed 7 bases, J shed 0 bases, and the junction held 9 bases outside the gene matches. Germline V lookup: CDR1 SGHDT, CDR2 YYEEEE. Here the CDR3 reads CASSKEREISGANVLTF. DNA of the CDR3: TGTGCCAGCTCGAAGGAGCGGGAGATCTCTGGGGCCAACGTCCTGACTTTC.

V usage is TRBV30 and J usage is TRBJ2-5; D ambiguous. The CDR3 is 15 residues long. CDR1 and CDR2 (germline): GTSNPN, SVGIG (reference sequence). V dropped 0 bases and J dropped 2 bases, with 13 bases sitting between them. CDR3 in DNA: TGTGCCTGGAGTGTACGAGGCCGACTTCAAGAGACCCAGTACTTC. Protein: CAWSVRGRLQETQYF.

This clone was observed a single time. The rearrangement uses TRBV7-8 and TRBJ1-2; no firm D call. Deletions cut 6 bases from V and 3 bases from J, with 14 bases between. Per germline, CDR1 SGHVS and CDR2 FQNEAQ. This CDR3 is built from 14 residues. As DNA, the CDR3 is TGTGCCAGCAGGTCCTTGGGCGCAGACTATGGCTACACCTTC. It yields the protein CASRSLGADYGYTF.

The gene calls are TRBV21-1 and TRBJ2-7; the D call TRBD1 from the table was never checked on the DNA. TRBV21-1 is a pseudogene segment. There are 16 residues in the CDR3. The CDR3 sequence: CASSKGTRGNSYEQYF. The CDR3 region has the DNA TGTGCCAGCAGCAAAGGAACCAGGGGAAACTCCTACGAGCAGTACTTC.

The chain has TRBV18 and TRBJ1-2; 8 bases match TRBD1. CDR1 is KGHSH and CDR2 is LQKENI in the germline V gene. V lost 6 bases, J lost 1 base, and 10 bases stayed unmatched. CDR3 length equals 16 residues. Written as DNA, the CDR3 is TGTGCCAGCTCCTTCGTGGACAGGGCTATTAACTATGGCTACACCTTC. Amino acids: CASSFVDRAINYGYTF.

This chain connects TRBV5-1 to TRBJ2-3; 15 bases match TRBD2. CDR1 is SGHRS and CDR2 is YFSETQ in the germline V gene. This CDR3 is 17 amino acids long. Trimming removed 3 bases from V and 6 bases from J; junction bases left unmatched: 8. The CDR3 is CASSWRTSGGAGDTQYF. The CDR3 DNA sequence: TGCGCCAGCAGCTGGCGGACTAGCGGGGGGGCCGGGGATACGCAGTATTTT.

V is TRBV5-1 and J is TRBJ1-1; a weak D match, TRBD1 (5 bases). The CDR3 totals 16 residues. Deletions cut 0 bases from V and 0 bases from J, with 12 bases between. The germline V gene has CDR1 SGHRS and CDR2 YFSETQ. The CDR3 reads CASSLGGGGMNTEAFF. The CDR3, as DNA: TGCGCCAGCAGCTTGGGGGGGGGAGGAATGAACACTGAAGCTTTCTTT.

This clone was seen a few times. For the CDR3, the DNA is TGTGCCAGCTCCCGAGGGACAGGGTCTGAAAAACTGTTTTTT. Translation: CASSRGTGSEKLFF. This chain uses TRBV18 with TRBJ1-4, with 9 bases identical to TRBD1. The CDR3 extends over 14 amino acids. The trim removed 6 bases at V and 7 bases at J, leaving 6 bases unmatched. From germline, CDR1 is KGHSH and CDR2 LQKENI.